This T cell receptor beta chain came from a study of OX40 agonist ivuxolimab in advanced cancers. For this clone: As yet, its antigen is unknown.

Study-level findings and limits: At 0.1 to 3.0 mg/kg and by week 6, CD4+ and CD8+ T cells in the blood had expanded clonally.

Data came from immunoSEQ multiplex PCR; TCRdb stores just in-frame clones and leaves some out. The repertoire consists of roughly 27,000 clones, with 85% occurring once and the leading ten covering about half. Patients were ruled out by autoimmune disease history or systemic immunosuppression. CDR1 is SGHVS and CDR2 is FNYEAQ in the germline V gene. This CDR3 has 16 residues. Trimming pared 3 bases from V and 4 bases from J, leaving 16 bases between. The TCR originated in an adult with an advanced solid tumor such as melanoma, head and neck, liver or kidney cancer. The chain recombines TRBV7-6 with TRBJ2-1; D may be TRBD1 or TRBD2 (7 bases each). Sequencing used CD4+ or CD8+ T cells sorted from blood, obtained in a trial of the OX40 agonist ivuxolimab. CDR3: CASSFFRGGSYNEQFF. Here the CDR3 DNA reads TGTGCCAGCAGCTTCTTCAGGGGGGGGAGTTACAATGAGCAGTTCTTC. Filled out from reference TRBV7-6 and TRBJ2-1, the complete variable domain reads GAGVSQSPRYKVTKRGQDVALRCDPISGHVSLYWYRQALGQGPEFLTYFNYEAQQDKSGLPNDRFSAERPEGSISTLTIQRTEQRDSAMYRCASSFFRGGSYNEQFFGPGTRLTVL.